This is a list of T cell receptor beta chains from one sample in a study of T cell repertoires in cytomegalovirus infection. These receptors' targets are unknown. TCRdb used MiXCR to reprocess the reads, holding one entry per CDR3 protein. There are about 130,000 distinct CDR3 sequences in the sample; roughly 25% occur only once, and about 37% lies in the top ten. The sequenced sample consisted of PBMCs, sequenced either directly or after in vitro stimulation (not recorded which). The receptors were gathered from a human donor in good health (CMV status not recorded). Some clones in this sample may be carry-over from other donors' samples. CDR3s include the opening cysteine and the closing phenylalanine or tryptophan. D genes are given only for firm matches. Rows give clone size only sometimes, using once, few, many, or a class for an expanded clone.

abundance	v_gene	j_gene	d_gene	CDR3nt	CDR3aa
many	TRBV7-2	TRBJ2-2	TRBD2	TGTGCCAGCAGCCCCGGACTAGCGACCGGGGAGCTGTTTTTT	CASSPGLATGELFF
-	TRBV9	TRBJ2-1	-	TGTGCCAGCAGCGTAGAAGGCAGTCAGAGCTCCTACAATGAGCAGTTCTTC	CASSVEGSQSSYNEQFF
few	TRBV3-1	TRBJ1-1	TRBD1	TGTGCCAGCAGCCAAGTACCACCGGGACAGCCTGAAGCTTTCTTT	CASSQVPPGQPEAFF
-	TRBV20-1	TRBJ2-2	-	TGCAGTGCTCCCGGCGGCGGACCTAACACCGGGGAGCTGTTTTTT	CSAPGGGPNTGELFF
few	TRBV7-2	TRBJ2-5	TRBD2	TGTGCCAGCAGCTCCAGACTAGCGGGCCGCCAAGAGACCCAGTACTTC	CASSSRLAGRQETQYF
-	TRBV12-3/TRBV12-4	TRBJ2-7	-	TGTGCCAGCAGTTTTTTCGACAGCTCCTACGAGCAGTACTTC	CASSFFDSSYEQYF
many	TRBV7-6	TRBJ1-5	TRBD1	TGTGCCAGCAGCCTAACGACAGGGAATCAGCCCCAGCATTTT	CASSLTTGNQPQHF
many	TRBV7-2	TRBJ2-7	TRBD2	TGTGCCAGCAGCTTAGGGGGGGGGGGACCCTACGAGCAGTACTTC	CASSLGGGGPYEQYF
many	TRBV7-8	TRBJ2-3	TRBD2	TGTGCCAGCGTAGGGCGGGAGACCTCAGATACGCAGTATTTT	CASVGRETSDTQYF
-	TRBV6-5	TRBJ1-3	-	TGTGCCAGCAGTTATGGGGCCTCTGGAAACACCATATATTTT	CASSYGASGNTIYF
few	TRBV12-3/TRBV12-4	TRBJ2-2	-	TGTGCCAGCAGTTTGTTGGACACCGGGGAGCTGTTTTTT	CASSLLDTGELFF
-	TRBV6-1	TRBJ2-1	TRBD2	TGTGCCAGCAGTGACCCGGGACTAGGTTCCTATGAGCAGTTCTTC	CASSDPGLGSYEQFF
few	TRBV6-4	TRBJ2-3	TRBD2	TGTGCCAGCAGTGACGAGGCGGGAGGGAGCACAGATACGCAGTATTTT	CASSDEAGGSTDTQYF
-	TRBV4-3	TRBJ2-3	-	TGCGCCAGCAGCCAAGATTGGGTTGGCGCCCCGGGTACAGATACGCAGTATTTT	CASSQDWVGAPGTDTQYF
once	TRBV6-1	TRBJ2-3	TRBD1	TGTGCCAGCATACCATGGACAGGGGAGCCCCGCAGCACAGATACGCAGTATTTT	CASIPWTGEPRSTDTQYF
-	TRBV6-2/TRBV6-3	TRBJ1-6	-	TGTGCCAGCAGTTACTCGAGAGTCCGCGTAATGGGTTCACCCCTCCACTTT	CASSYSRVRVMGSPLHF
-	TRBV10-3	TRBJ2-1	-	TGTGCCATCAGGGGGTCCACGGATGAGCAGTTCTTC	CAIRGSTDEQFF
few	TRBV7-8	TRBJ1-5	-	TGTGCCAGCAGCAGAGGTACCTTCAGGGGAGAGAGCAATCAGCCCCAGCATTTT	CASSRGTFRGESNQPQHF
-	TRBV20-1	TRBJ2-5	TRBD2	TGCAGTGCTAGAGGGTCGGGAGGGGCGAGGGAGACCCAGTACTTC	CSARGSGGARETQYF
-	TRBV5-5	TRBJ1-1	-	TGTGCCAGCAGCTTGGCCCCGTCTACTAACACTGAAGCTTTCTTT	CASSLAPSTNTEAFF
-	TRBV6-2/TRBV6-3	TRBJ2-3	TRBD2	TGTGCCAGCAGTTCCACACTAGCGGGAGGGCCTACGCAGTATTTT	CASSSTLAGGPTQYF
-	TRBV7-8	TRBJ2-1	-	TGTGCCAGCAGCTTTGAAGGGCTGGCGGATGAGCAGTTCTTC	CASSFEGLADEQFF
-	TRBV19	TRBJ2-1	TRBD2	TGTGCCAGTAGTACAGGGACTAGCGGGAGGAATGAGCAGTTCTTC	CASSTGTSGRNEQFF
many	TRBV7-8	TRBJ2-2	TRBD2	TGTGCCAGCAGCTTGAGGCGTCTAGCGGGAGGTCGGAACACCGGGGAGCTGTTTTTT	CASSLRRLAGGRNTGELFF
-	TRBV5-4	TRBJ2-1	TRBD2	TGTGCCAGCAGCCCGGAGGCTAGCGGCCCCTACAATGAGCAGTTCTTC	CASSPEASGPYNEQFF
-	TRBV6-2/TRBV6-3	TRBJ2-1	TRBD2	TGTGCCAGCAGTTACTCTCCCCTAGCGGGAGCCCTACACAATGAGCAGTTCTTC	CASSYSPLAGALHNEQFF
-	TRBV5-1	TRBJ2-1	TRBD2	TGCGCCAGCAGCTTGGCCAGAGGAGGACTAGCGGACAATGAGCAGTTCTTC	CASSLARGGLADNEQFF
many	TRBV7-9	TRBJ1-1	-	TGTGCCAGCAGCTGGGGAGGTAAGGACACTGAAGCTTTCTTT	CASSWGGKDTEAFF
-	TRBV25-1	TRBJ1-2	-	TGTGCCAGCAGTGAATTCACCGACTATGGCTACACCTTC	CASSEFTDYGYTF
-	TRBV7-2	TRBJ1-5	-	TGTGCCAGCAGCTTTCTATTAGGGGATCAGCCCCAGCATTTT	CASSFLLGDQPQHF
-	TRBV6-2/TRBV6-3	TRBJ2-2	-	TGTGCCAGCAGTGACGGGGAGCTGTTTTTT	CASSDGELFF
-	TRBV12-3/TRBV12-4	TRBJ1-2	-	TGTGCCAGCAGTTTGTGGGCCGGCGACCATGGCTACACCTTC	CASSLWAGDHGYTF
few	TRBV7-9	TRBJ2-7	TRBD2	TGTGCCAGCAGCTTGTCCAGCGGGACCTACGAGCAGTACTTC	CASSLSSGTYEQYF
few	TRBV6-5	TRBJ2-5	TRBD2	TGTGCCAGCAGCACCGCGGGGGGGGCGGAGACCCAGTACTTC	CASSTAGGAETQYF
-	TRBV29-1	TRBJ1-2	-	TGCAGCGTTGAAGATCCCCGAACGTATGGCTACACCTTC	CSVEDPRTYGYTF
-	TRBV7-2	TRBJ2-7	TRBD2	TGTGCCAGCAGCTTAGATTGGGAACTAGCGGGAGGGTACGAGCAGTACTTC	CASSLDWELAGGYEQYF
-	TRBV7-9	TRBJ2-1	-	TGTGCCAGCAGCTTGCCTAGCGCCACCAATGAGCAGTTCTTC	CASSLPSATNEQFF
-	TRBV19	TRBJ2-3	-	TGTGCCAGTAACCTCCCATCTGATACGCAGTATTTT	CASNLPSDTQYF
-	TRBV28	TRBJ2-7	-	TGTGCCAGCAGTTTAAACCCCGGGACGGGGAACGAGCAGTACTTC	CASSLNPGTGNEQYF
-	TRBV15	TRBJ2-7	-	TGTGCCACCAGCAGAGGCGATAGCGCGAGCTCCTACGAGCAGTACTTC	CATSRGDSASSYEQYF
many	TRBV7-6	TRBJ2-3	TRBD2	TGTGCCAGCAGTTCCGGGACTAGCGCTTTGTCTGATACGCAGTATTTT	CASSSGTSALSDTQYF
-	TRBV6-2/TRBV6-3	TRBJ1-4	TRBD1	TGTGCCAGCAGAGATGGGACAGGGGGCCGTGAAAAACTGTTTTTT	CASRDGTGGREKLFF